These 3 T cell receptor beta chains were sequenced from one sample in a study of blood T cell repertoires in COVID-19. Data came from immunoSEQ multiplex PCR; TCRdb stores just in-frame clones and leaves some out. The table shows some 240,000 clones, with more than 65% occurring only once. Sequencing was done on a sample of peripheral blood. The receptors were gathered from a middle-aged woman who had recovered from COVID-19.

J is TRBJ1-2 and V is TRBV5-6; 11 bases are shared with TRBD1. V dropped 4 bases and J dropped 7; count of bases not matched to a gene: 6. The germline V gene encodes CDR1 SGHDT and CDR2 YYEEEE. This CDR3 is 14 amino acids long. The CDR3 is CASSQGQGVSGYTF. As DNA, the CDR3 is TGTGCCAGCAGCCAGGGACAGGGGGTTAGTGGCTACACCTTC. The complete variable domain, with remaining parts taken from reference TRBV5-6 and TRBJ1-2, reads DAGVTQSPTHLIKTRGQQVTLRCSPKSGHDTVSWYQQALGQGPQFIFQYYEEEERQRGNFPDRFSGHQFPNYSSELNVNALLLGDSALYLCASSQGQGVSGYTFGSGTRLTVV.

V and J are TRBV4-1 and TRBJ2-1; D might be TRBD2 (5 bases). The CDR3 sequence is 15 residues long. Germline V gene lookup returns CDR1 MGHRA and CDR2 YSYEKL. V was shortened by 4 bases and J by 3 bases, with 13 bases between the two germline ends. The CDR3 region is CASSPGGLNYNEQFF. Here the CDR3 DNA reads TGCGCCAGCAGCCCTGGCGGGCTGAACTACAATGAGCAGTTCTTC.

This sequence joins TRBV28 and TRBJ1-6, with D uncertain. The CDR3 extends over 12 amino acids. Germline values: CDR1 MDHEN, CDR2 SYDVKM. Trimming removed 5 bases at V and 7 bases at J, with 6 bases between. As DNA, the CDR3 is TGTGCCAGCAGTCGTCCGAATTCACCCCTCCACTTT. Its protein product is CASSRPNSPLHF.